This section outlines one T cell receptor beta chain sequence together with its context. As yet, its antigen is unknown. The CDR3 consists of 14 residues. V lost 7 bases and J 4 bases, leaving 16 bases between the germline ends. The germline CDR1 and CDR2 sequences are MDHEN and SYDVKM. The data derive from a study of T cell responses to AZD1222 COVID-19 vaccine. Findings of the study overall: Repertoires were collected only later (after the peak T cell response had occurred). Following two doses of AZD1222, Spike-specific TCR breadth and depth rose. Researchers report vaccine-associated CD4 TCRs spanning spike, with dominance at 160-218 and 743-854.

The repertoire was sequenced with immunoSEQ multiplex PCR; TCRdb's copy has only in-frame clones and lacks some. The table lists about 60,000 clones, about 88% of them singletons. Pooling was applied to second doses at about 4 or about 12 weeks. The gene calls are TRBV28 and TRBJ2-5; a weak D match, TRBD1 (6 bases). The sequencing here drew on peripheral blood, taken 28 days after the second AZD1222 dose. The sequence was collected from an adult who received the AZD1222 COVID-19 vaccine. CDR3 sequence (DNA): TGTGCCAGCACTACTTCAGGGGAAGTAGAGACCCAGTACTTC. It is translated as CASTTSGEVETQYF.